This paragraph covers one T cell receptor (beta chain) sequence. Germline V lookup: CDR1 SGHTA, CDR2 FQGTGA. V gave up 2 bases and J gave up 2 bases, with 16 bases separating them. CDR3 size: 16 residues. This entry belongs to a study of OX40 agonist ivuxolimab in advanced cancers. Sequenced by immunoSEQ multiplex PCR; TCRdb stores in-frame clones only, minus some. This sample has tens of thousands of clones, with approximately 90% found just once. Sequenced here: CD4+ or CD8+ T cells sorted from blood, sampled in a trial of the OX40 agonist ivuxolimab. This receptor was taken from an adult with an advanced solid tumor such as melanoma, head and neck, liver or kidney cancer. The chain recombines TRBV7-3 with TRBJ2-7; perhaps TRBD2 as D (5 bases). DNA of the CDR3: TGTGCCAGCAGCTTAGGGTACGGGGTTAGGGCCTACGAGCAGTACTTC. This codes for CASSLGYGVRAYEQYF. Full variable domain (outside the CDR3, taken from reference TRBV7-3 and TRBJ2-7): GAGVSQTPSNKVTEKGKYVELRCDPISGHTALYWYRQSLGQGPEFLIYFQGTGAADDSGLPNDRFFAVRPEGSVSTLKIQRTERGDSAVYLCASSLGYGVRAYEQYFGPGTRLTVT.